There are many counts of the clone carrying this TCR beta chain. Other DNA sequences of this sample code for an identical CDR3. The data were obtained in a study of blood T cell repertoires in COVID-19. The method was immunoSEQ multiplex PCR; TCRdb's version includes in-frame clones alone and lacks a portion of them. The table lists roughly 170,000 clones, less than 85% of them singletons. The TCR was taken from a man in his 60s who had recovered from COVID-19. Sequencing was carried out using PBMCs or T cells enriched from blood (not recorded which).

The CDR3 coding sequence is TGTGCCAGCAGCTCAGAGGAGCGGAATTACGAGCAGTACTTC. Its translation is CASSSEERNYEQYF. The chain employs TRBV11-3 and TRBJ2-7, with TRBD2 as a possible D gene (5 bases). Trimming pared 4 bases from V and 4 bases from J, leaving 14 bases between. CDR1 and CDR2 from the germline V gene are SGHNT and YENEEA. The length of the CDR3 is 14 residues.